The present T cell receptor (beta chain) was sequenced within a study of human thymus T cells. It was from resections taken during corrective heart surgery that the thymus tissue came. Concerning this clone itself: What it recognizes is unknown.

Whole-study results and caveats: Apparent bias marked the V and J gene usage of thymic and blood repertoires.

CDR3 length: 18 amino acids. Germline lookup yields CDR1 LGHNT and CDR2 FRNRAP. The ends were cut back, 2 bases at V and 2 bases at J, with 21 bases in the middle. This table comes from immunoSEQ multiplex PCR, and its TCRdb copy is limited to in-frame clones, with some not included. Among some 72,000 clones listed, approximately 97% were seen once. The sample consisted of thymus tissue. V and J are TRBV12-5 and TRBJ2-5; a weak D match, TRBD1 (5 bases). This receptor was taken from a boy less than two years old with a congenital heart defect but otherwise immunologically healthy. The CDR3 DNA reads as TGTGCTAGTGGTTTGACCAAGAAAAGGGGCCTCCTTCAAGAGACCCAGTACTTC. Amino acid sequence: CASGLTKKRGLLQETQYF. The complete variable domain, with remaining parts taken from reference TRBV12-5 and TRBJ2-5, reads DARVTQTPRHKVTEMGQEVTMRCQPILGHNTVFWYRQTMMQGLELLAYFRNRAPLDDSGMPKDRFSAEMPDATLATLKIQPSEPRDSAVYFCASGLTKKRGLLQETQYFGPGTRLLVL.